The 23 T cell receptor beta chains in this list originate from one sample, sequenced in a study of cytomegalovirus exposure and HLA in healthy donors. TCRdb keeps only in-frame clones here, not all; method: immunoSEQ multiplex PCR. This sample yields 95,000 to 150,000 clones, of which about 96% are seen a single time; about 1.8% belongs to the top ten. Sequences were obtained from PBMCs. These receptors all stem from a man between 18 and 35 years old in good health and CMV-seronegative.

This chain uses TRBV27 with TRBJ1-1; 9 nucleotides agree with TRBD1. This CDR3 comprises 16 residues. Germline trimming cut 6 bases from V and 5 bases from J; bases unmatched to any gene: 13. Germline V gene sequence: CDR1 MNHEY, CDR2 SMNVEV (reference sequence). CDR3: CASRSWTGARGTEAFF. CDR3 nucleotides: TGTGCCAGCAGATCATGGACAGGGGCCAGGGGGACTGAAGCTTTCTTT.

This clone has just one count. V is TRBV7-9 and J is TRBJ2-1; tentative D call: TRBD2 (5 bases). The CDR3 has 11 residues. The V gene lost 5 bases and the J gene lost 8 bases, with 7 bases spanning the gap. Germline-derived CDR1 and CDR2 are SEHNR and FQNEAQ (reference sequence). The CDR3 sequence is CASSPADEQFF. The DNA for the CDR3 is TGTGCCAGCAGCCCAGCGGATGAGCAGTTCTTC.

Regarding this clone: One junction end does not reproduce the germline sequence, and a read error may be involved. This rearrangement joins TRBV27 to TRBJ2-1; D unresolved. Germline loops: CDR1 MNHEY, CDR2 SMNVEV (reference sequence). This CDR3 comprises 11 residues. CDR3 DNA: TGTGCCAGCAGTTCCTCCAATGAGCAGTTCTTC. Translated: CASSSSNEQFF.

This clone was seen a single time. V usage is TRBV19 and J usage is TRBJ2-1; 12 bases map to TRBD2. The germline V gene has CDR1 LNHDA and CDR2 SQIVND (reference sequence). The CDR3 spans 18 residues. With V trimmed by 1 base and J by 2 bases, 6 bases remained unmatched. The CDR3, as DNA: TGTGCCAGTAGTATAGTCCTAGGACTAGCGGGGACCTACAATGAGCAGTTCTTC. It codes for CASSIVLGLAGTYNEQFF.

The V and J genes are TRBV11-2 and TRBJ2-3, with 8 positions matching TRBD1. The J segment lost 6 bases and the V segment lost 6 bases, leaving 8 bases of the junction unmatched. The CDR3 is 14 amino acids. Germline V lookup: CDR1 SGHAT, CDR2 FQNNGV. CDR3 sequence: CASSRKDRGDTQYF. In DNA, the CDR3 is TGTGCCAGCAGTCGGAAAGACAGGGGTGATACGCAGTATTTT.

This clone was observed once. The chain links TRBV5-1 to TRBJ2-3; D unclear. Trimming removed 1 base at V and 4 bases at J, with 10 bases between. The CDR3 is made up of 14 amino acids. Germline lookup yields CDR1 SGHRS and CDR2 YFSETQ. This chain's CDR3 is CASSLLSYPDTQYF. The CDR3 DNA follows: TGCGCCAGCAGCTTGTTATCCTACCCAGATACGCAGTATTTT.

The rearrangement uses TRBV27 and TRBJ1-2; the D gene is possibly TRBD1 (5 bases). Germline assignment: CDR1 MNHEY and CDR2 SMNVEV (reference sequence). This CDR3 has 13 amino acids. The V end lost 2 bases, the J end lost 8 bases, and 12 bases lay between the germline ends. In DNA, the CDR3 is TGTGCCAGCAGTTTAGACAGAAGGCAAGGCTACACCTTC. Amino acids: CASSLDRRQGYTF.

The V and J genes are TRBV29-1 and TRBJ1-1; tentative D call: TRBD1 (6 bases). Germline CDR1 is SQVTM and CDR2 is ANQGSEA. The CDR3 runs to 14 residues. Between the trimmed V and J ends, which lost 4 bases and 0 bases, there was a span of 12 bases. CDR3 amino acids: CSVGAQGMNTEAFF. CDR3 bases: TGCAGCGTTGGGGCCCAGGGGATGAACACTGAAGCTTTCTTT.

The rearrangement links TRBV7-9 to TRBJ2-7, with 8 bases fitting TRBD2. Trimming cost V 5 bases and J 5 bases; bases outside gene matches: 8. The germline V gene has CDR1 SEHNR and CDR2 FQNEAQ (reference sequence). CDR3 length equals 14 residues. The CDR3 region has the DNA TGTGCCAGCAGCCCGGGGGGGCCTTTCGACGAGCAGTACTTC. Translating it yields CASSPGGPFDEQYF.

CDR3 region: CATSRVEVAGYEQFF. The CDR3 DNA reads as TGTGCCACCAGCAGAGTAGAGGTAGCGGGGTATGAGCAGTTCTTC. The chain recombines TRBV15 with TRBJ2-1; TRBD2 matches 8 bases. The ends lost 1 base at V and 8 bases at J; junction bases unmatched: 7. CDR3 length: 15 residues. Germline-derived CDR1 and CDR2 are LNHNV and YYDKDF (reference sequence).

The gene calls are TRBV7-2 and TRBJ2-7, with 7 bases that match TRBD1. J was trimmed by 3 bases and V by 3 bases; bases with no gene match: 5. This CDR3 region has 14 residues. Germline CDR1 is SGHTA and CDR2 is FQGNSA. CDR3 sequence: CASSLVGGGYEQYF. For the CDR3, the DNA is TGTGCCAGCAGCTTGGTAGGGGGCGGCTACGAGCAGTACTTC.

This clone was counted once. J is TRBJ2-1 and V is TRBV11-3, with 16 positions matching TRBD2. The CDR3 extends over 16 amino acids. Trimming took 0 bases from V and 11 from J; bases not matched to a gene: 4. CDR1 is SGHNT and CDR2 is YENEEA in the germline V gene. The CDR3 spells CASSLEGTSGRAQQFF. The DNA for the CDR3 is TGTGCCAGCAGCTTAGAAGGGACTAGCGGGAGGGCCCAGCAGTTCTTC. Together with reference TRBV11-3 and TRBJ2-1, the CDR3 gives the full variable domain: EAGVVQSPRYKIIEKKQPVAFWCNPISGHNTLYWYLQNLGQGPELLIRYENEEAVDDSQLPKDRFSAERLKGVDSTLKIQPAELGDSAVYLCASSLEGTSGRAQQFFGPGTRLTVL.

The V call is TRBV30, the J call TRBJ2-7, with D possibly matching TRBD1 (6 bases). Germline V gives CDR1 GTSNPN, CDR2 SVGIG (reference sequence). CDR3 length: 12 amino acids. Trimming removed 2 bases at V and 2 bases at J, with 7 bases between. The CDR3 bases are TGTGCCTGGAGTACAGGGACCTACGAGCAGTACTTC. It encodes CAWSTGTYEQYF.

This chain connects TRBV27 to TRBJ2-2, with D maybe TRBD1 (5 bases). Germline CDR1 MNHEY, CDR2 SMNVEV (reference sequence). Trimming removed 8 bases at V and 1 base at J, with 20 bases between. CDR3 size: 17 residues. The CDR3 region is CASSSYLIGENTGELFF. The CDR3 nucleotides read TGTGCCAGCTCTTCCTACTTGATAGGGGAGAACACCGGGGAGCTGTTTTTT.

The chain has TRBV28 and TRBJ1-1; 9 bases are shared with TRBD1. Germline-derived CDR1 and CDR2 are MDHEN and SYDVKM. This CDR3 comprises 15 residues. The junction had 10 bases not matched to a gene; V was cut back by 5 bases and J by 6 bases. CDR3 region: CASSPAGQGRSEAFF. CDR3 nucleotides: TGTGCCAGCAGTCCCGCGGGACAGGGCAGGTCTGAAGCTTTCTTT. The full variable domain, completed using reference TRBV28 and TRBJ1-1, is DVKVTQSSRYLVKRTGEKVFLECVQDMDHENMFWYRQDPGLGLRLIYFSYDVKMKEKGDIPEGYSVSREKKERFSLILESASTNQTSMYLCASSPAGQGRSEAFFGQGTRLTVV.

This clone was counted once. This rearrangement joins TRBV4-2 to TRBJ2-1, with 7 bases matching TRBD2. J gave up 2 bases and V 0 bases, and 10 bases lay outside the gene matches. This CDR3 comprises 18 residues. The germline V gene has CDR1 LGHNA and CDR2 YNFKEQ. Here the CDR3 reads CASSQDVRLAATYNEQFF. The CDR3 DNA sequence: TGTGCCAGCAGCCAAGATGTTCGGCTAGCGGCGACCTACAATGAGCAGTTCTTC.

This sequence joins TRBV20-1 and TRBJ2-7; weak D call: TRBD2 (5 bases). The CDR3 spans 11 residues. Germline values: CDR1 DFQATT, CDR2 SNEGSKA (reference sequence). V was trimmed by 7 bases and J by 5 bases, leaving 12 bases between them. Here the CDR3 DNA reads TGCAGTGTCGGAGGAAGTAACGAGCAGTACTTC. This translates into CSVGGSNEQYF.

Only a few counts were recorded for this clone. This CDR3 reads CSVGGQTGDEKLFF. CDR3 sequence (DNA): TGCAGCGTTGGGGGACAGACGGGTGATGAAAAACTGTTTTTT. J is TRBJ1-4 and V is TRBV29-1; 7 nucleotides match TRBD1. V gave up 4 bases and J gave up 6 bases; unmatched junction bases: 8. Looked up from germline, CDR1 is SQVTM and CDR2 is ANQGSEA. CDR3 length: 14 residues.

The chain recombines TRBV11-2 with TRBJ1-2, with no clear D. The germline CDR1 and CDR2 sequences are SGHAT and FQNNGV. The CDR3 is 13 amino acids. V lost 6 bases and J lost 6, with 14 bases in between. In DNA form, the CDR3 reads TGTGCCAGCAGTCCCGGGTCCGGGAATGGCTACACCTTC. As protein: CASSPGSGNGYTF.

The chain combines TRBV19 with TRBJ2-1; 7 bases fit TRBD2. This CDR3 has 16 amino acids. V lost 4 bases and J lost 4; bases outside the gene matches: 10. Germline lookup yields CDR1 LNHDA and CDR2 SQIVND (reference sequence). The CDR3 region has the DNA TGTGCCAGTAGTACGACCGCGGGAGCAAATTACAATGAGCAGTTCTTC. Protein: CASSTTAGANYNEQFF.

This chain uses TRBV27 with TRBJ1-3; TRBD1 agrees at 8 bases. Unmatched junction bases numbered 10, after V lost 6 bases and J lost 0 bases. Germline V CDR1 and CDR2: MNHEY, SMNVEV (reference sequence). The CDR3 is 17 residues long. As DNA, the CDR3 is TGTGCCAGCAGACGCGAAACGGGACAGGTCTCTGGAAACACCATATATTTT. Translation: CASRRETGQVSGNTIYF.

The genes are TRBV29-1 and TRBJ1-3, with 7 bases identical to TRBD1. Germline assignment: CDR1 SQVTM and CDR2 ANQGSEA. V was pared by 7 bases and J by 5 bases, with 11 bases of the junction left unmatched. The CDR3 is 14 amino acids. The CDR3 protein is CSDTRQGARNTIYF. DNA of the CDR3: TGCAGCGATACCAGACAGGGTGCTAGAAACACCATATATTTT.

This chain joins TRBV6-1 and TRBJ1-5; D is ambiguous. From germline, CDR1 is MNHNS and CDR2 SASEGT. V dropped 3 bases and J dropped 0 bases, with 18 bases sitting between them. This CDR3 spans 18 amino acids. The CDR3 reads CASSEWAALTYSNQPQHF. The CDR3 DNA sequence: TGTGCCAGCAGTGAGTGGGCTGCCCTTACCTATAGCAATCAGCCCCAGCATTTT.